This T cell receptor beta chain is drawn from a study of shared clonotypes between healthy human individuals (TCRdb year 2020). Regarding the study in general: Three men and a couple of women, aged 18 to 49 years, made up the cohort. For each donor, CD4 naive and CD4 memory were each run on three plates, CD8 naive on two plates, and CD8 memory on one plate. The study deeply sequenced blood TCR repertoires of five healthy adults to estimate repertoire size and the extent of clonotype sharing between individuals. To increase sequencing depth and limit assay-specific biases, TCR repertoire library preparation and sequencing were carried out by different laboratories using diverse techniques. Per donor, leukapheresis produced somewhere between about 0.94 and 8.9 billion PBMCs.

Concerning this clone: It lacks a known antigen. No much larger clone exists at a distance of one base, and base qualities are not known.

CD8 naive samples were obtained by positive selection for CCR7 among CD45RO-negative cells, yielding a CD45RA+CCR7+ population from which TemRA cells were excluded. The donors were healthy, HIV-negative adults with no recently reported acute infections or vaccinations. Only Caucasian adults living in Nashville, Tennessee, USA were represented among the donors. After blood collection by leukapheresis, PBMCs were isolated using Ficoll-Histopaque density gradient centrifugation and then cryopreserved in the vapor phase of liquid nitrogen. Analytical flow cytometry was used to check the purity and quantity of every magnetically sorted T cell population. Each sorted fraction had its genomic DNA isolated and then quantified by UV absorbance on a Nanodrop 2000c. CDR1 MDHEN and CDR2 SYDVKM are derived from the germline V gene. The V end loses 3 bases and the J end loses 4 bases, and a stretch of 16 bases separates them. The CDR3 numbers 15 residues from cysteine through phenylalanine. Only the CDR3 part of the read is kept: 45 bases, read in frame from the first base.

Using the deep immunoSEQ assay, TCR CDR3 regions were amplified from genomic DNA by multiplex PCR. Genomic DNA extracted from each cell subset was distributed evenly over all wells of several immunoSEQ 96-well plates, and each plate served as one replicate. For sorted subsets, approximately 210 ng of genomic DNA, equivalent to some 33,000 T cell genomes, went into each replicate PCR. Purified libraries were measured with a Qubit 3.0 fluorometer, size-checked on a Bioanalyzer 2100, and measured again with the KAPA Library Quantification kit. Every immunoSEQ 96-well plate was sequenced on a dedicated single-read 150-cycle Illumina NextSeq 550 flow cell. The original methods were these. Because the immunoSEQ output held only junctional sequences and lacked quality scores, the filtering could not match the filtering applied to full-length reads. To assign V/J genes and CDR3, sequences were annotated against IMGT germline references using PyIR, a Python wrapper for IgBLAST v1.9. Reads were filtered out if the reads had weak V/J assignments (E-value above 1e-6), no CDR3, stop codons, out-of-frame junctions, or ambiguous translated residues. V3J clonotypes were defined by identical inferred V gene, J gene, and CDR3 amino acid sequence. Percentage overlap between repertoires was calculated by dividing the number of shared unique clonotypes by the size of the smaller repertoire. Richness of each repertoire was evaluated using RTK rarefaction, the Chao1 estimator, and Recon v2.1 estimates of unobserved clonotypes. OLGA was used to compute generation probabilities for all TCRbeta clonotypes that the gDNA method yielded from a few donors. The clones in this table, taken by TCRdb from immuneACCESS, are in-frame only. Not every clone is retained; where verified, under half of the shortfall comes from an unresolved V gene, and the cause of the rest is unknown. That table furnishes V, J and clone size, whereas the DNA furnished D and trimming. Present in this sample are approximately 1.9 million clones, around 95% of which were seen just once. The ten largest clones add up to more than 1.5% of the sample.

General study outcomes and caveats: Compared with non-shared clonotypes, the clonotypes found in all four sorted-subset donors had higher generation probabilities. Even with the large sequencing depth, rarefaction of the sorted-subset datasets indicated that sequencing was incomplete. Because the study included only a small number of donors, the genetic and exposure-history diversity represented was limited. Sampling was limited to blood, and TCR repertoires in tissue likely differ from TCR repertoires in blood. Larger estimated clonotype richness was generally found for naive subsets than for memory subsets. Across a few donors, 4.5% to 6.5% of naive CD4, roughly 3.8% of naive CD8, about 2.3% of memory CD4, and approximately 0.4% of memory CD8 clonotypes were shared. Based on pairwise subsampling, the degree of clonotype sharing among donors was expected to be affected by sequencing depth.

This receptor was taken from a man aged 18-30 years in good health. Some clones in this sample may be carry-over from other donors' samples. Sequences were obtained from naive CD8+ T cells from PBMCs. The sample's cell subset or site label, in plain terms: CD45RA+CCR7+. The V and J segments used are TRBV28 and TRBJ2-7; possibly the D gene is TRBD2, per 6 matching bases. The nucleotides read TGTGCCAGCAGTTTTGTTGGCGGGATCCCATACGAGCAGTACTTC. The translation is CASSFVGGIPYEQYF. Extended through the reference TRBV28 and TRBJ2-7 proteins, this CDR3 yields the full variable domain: DVKVTQSSRYLVKRTGEKVFLECVQDMDHENMFWYRQDPGLGLRLIYFSYDVKMKEKGDIPEGYSVSREKKERFSLILESASTNQTSMYLCASSFVGGIPYEQYFGPGTRLTVT.